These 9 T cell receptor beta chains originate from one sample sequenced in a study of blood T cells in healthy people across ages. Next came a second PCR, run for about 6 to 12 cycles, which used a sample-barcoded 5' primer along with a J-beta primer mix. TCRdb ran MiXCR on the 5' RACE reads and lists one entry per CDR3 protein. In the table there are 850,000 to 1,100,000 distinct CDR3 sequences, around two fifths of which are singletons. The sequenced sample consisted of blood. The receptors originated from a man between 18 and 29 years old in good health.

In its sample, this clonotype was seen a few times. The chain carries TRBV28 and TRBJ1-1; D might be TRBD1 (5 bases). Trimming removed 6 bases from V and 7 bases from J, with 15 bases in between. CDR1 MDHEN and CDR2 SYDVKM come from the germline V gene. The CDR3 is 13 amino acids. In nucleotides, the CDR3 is TGTGCCAGCAGACTAGGGACGTTCAATGAAGCTTTCTTT. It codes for CASRLGTFNEAFF.

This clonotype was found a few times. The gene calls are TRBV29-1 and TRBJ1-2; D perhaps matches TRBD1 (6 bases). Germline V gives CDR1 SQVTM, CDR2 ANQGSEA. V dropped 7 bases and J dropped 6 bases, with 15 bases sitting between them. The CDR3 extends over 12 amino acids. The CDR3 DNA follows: TGCAGCGCCGAGGGGGGGGGCGATGGCTACACCTTC. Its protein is CSAEGGGDGYTF.

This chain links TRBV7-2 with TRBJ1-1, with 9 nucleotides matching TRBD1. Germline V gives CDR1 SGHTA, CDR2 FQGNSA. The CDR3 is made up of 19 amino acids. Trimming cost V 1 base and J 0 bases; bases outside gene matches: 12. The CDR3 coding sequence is TGTGCCAGCAGCTTAGGCTATCCGGGACAGGGACAAATGAACACTGAAGCTTTCTTT. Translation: CASSLGYPGQGQMNTEAFF.

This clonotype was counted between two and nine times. CDR3 bases: TGTGCCATCGGAACAGGGAGGGCTCAAGAGACCCAGTACTTC. It yields the protein CAIGTGRAQETQYF. This rearrangement joins TRBV10-3 to TRBJ2-5; D is possibly TRBD2 (7 bases). The V gene lost 8 bases and the J gene lost 2 bases, with 15 bases spanning the gap. Per germline, CDR1 ENHRY and CDR2 SYGVKD. The CDR3 loop spans 14 amino acids.

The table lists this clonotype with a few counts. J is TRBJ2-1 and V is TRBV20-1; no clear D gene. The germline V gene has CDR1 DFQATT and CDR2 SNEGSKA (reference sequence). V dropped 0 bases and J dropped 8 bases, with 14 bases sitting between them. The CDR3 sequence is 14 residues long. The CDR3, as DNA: TGCAGTGCTAGAGAGGGTCGGGCAACGGATGAGCAGTTCTTC. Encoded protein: CSAREGRATDEQFF.

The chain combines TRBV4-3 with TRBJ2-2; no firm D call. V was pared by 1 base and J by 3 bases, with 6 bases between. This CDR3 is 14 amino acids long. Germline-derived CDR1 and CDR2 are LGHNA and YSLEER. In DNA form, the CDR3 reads TGCGCCAGCAGCCAAGCCCAGTACACCGGGGAGCTGTTTTTT. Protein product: CASSQAQYTGELFF.

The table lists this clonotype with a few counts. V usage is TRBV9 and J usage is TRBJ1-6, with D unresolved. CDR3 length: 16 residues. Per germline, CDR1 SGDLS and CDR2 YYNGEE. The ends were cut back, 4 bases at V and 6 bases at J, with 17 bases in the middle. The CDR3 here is CASSFTTPLGNSPLHF. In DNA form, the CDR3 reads TGTGCCAGCAGCTTTACAACCCCCCTCGGTAATTCACCCCTCCACTTT.

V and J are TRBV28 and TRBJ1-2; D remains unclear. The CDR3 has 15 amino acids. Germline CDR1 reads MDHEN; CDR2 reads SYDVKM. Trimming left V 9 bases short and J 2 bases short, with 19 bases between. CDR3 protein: CASGEPRKGNYGYTF. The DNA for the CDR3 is TGTGCCAGTGGTGAACCTAGGAAGGGAAACTATGGCTACACCTTC.

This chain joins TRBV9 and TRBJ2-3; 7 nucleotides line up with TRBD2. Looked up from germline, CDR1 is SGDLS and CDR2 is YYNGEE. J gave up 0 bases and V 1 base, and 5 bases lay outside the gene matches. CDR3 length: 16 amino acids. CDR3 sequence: CASSVFAGESTDTQYF. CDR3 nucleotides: TGTGCCAGCAGCGTATTTGCGGGAGAGAGCACAGATACGCAGTATTTT.